The clone carrying this T cell receptor beta chain was observed at least ten times. Its antigen is still unknown. V dropped 2 bases and J dropped 7 bases, with 9 bases sitting between them. The CDR3 spans 13 residues. The data belong to a study of blood T cells in healthy people across ages. Findings and limits, study-wide: No one knew whether donors had CMV, which possibly confounded expanded clonotype changes.

Primed by a sample-barcoded 5' primer and a J-beta primer mix, a second PCR proceeded for about 7 to 12 cycles. With 12 random nucleotides, a template-switch adaptor tagged each individual cDNA molecule. TCRdb recomputed calls from the 5' RACE reads with MiXCR, one row per CDR3 protein. The sample has some 900,000 distinct CDR3 sequences, around 49% seen once. The sample comprised blood. The chain recombines TRBV12-3 or TRBV12-4 with TRBJ1-5, with D possibly matching TRBD1 (5 bases). The TCR comes from a man younger than 45 in good health. The CDR3 protein is CASSLSGGQPQHF. For the CDR3, the DNA is TGTGCCAGCAGTTTATCTGGGGGACAGCCCCAGCATTTT.